This T cell receptor (beta chain) comes out of a study of blood T cell repertoires in COVID-19. Data came from immunoSEQ multiplex PCR; TCRdb stores just in-frame clones and leaves some out. This table holds roughly 300,000 clones, 85% found once. This CDR3 spans 14 amino acids. With V trimmed by 6 bases and J by 7 bases, 6 bases remained unmatched. Germline CDR1 reads SEHNR; CDR2 reads FQNEAQ (reference sequence). What was sequenced was peripheral blood. The chain couples TRBV7-9 to TRBJ2-2, with 9 bases identical to TRBD1. The sequence was collected from a human donor in a cohort sampled during active COVID-19. The CDR3: CASRTGGMFGELFF. CDR3 bases: TGTGCCAGCAGGACAGGGGGTATGTTCGGGGAGCTGTTTTTT.